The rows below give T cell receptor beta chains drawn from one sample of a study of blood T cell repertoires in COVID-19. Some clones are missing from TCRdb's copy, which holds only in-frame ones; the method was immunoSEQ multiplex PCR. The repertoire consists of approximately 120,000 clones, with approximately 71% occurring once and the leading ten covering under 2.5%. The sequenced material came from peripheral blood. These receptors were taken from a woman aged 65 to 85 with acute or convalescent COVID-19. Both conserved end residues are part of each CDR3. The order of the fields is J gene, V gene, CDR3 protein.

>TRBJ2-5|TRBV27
CASSLSTTGGRTQYF
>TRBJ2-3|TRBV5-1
CASSDWVGGATDTQYF
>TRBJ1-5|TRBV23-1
CASSQDRKYSNQPQHF
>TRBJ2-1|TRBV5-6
CASSLGPFLVNEQFF
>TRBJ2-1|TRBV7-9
CASSQETSGRGAYNEQFF
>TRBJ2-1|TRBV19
CASSLGLAAYNEQFF
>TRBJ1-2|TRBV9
CASSPRNSGYTF
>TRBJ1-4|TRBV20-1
CSAREEEKLFF
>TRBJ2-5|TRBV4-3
CASSQEFGVLETQYF
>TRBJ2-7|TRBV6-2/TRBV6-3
CASSYSGPYEQYF
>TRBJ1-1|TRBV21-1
CASSKKGCDRNTEAFF
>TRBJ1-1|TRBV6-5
CASKRWDTEAFF
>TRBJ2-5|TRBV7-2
CASSPTGGETQYF
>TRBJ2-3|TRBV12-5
CASGHYTQYF
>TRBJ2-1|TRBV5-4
CASSPGLAGGYNEQFF
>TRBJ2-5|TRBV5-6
CASSLGSSHQTQYF